This TCR beta chain is from a study of OX40 agonist ivuxolimab in advanced cancers. The CDR3 is 16 residues long. Germline assignment: CDR1 SGHTA and CDR2 FQGNSA. V lost 2 bases and J lost 7; bases outside the gene matches: 7. Study results and caveats: The study observed clonal expansion of CD4+ and CD8+ blood T cells by week 6 at 0.1 to 3.0 mg/kg.

On this clone: The antigen is unknown.

Method: immunoSEQ multiplex PCR; TCRdb's copy keeps in-frame clones and lacks some. The table shows about 100,000 clones, with 86% occurring only once. This sequence joins TRBV7-2 and TRBJ2-3; 12 bases match TRBD2. The sample was CD4+ or CD8+ T cells sorted from blood, taken in a trial of the OX40 agonist ivuxolimab. The receptor was isolated from an adult with an advanced solid tumor such as melanoma, head and neck, liver or kidney cancer. The CDR3 nucleotides read TGTGCCAGCAGCTTACAGGCTAGCGGGGGGGTTAATACGCAGTATTTT. Its protein product is CASSLQASGGVNTQYF.